Below are 20 T cell receptor beta chains sequenced from a single sample in a study of blood T cell repertoires in COVID-19. Sequencing was performed with immunoSEQ multiplex PCR; in TCRdb, only in-frame clones are kept and a portion is missing. Found here are roughly 200,000 clones, roughly 90% of them singletons; the top ten hold 3.5% to 4.5%. The source material was PBMCs or T cells enriched from blood (not recorded which). All receptors come from a woman in her 30s with acute COVID-19.

V usage is TRBV9 and J usage is TRBJ1-5; D not certain. The CDR3 loop spans 11 amino acids. The V and J ends lost 7 bases and 4 bases respectively, with 6 bases between them. Germline V gene data show CDR1 as SGDLS and CDR2 as YYNGEE. CDR3 sequence reads: CASGWNQPQHF. The CDR3 nucleotides are TGTGCCAGCGGCTGGAATCAGCCCCAGCATTTT. Drawing the rest from reference TRBV9 and TRBJ1-5, the complete variable domain is DSGVTQTPKHLITATGQRVTLRCSPRSGDLSVYWYQQSLDQGLQFLIQYYNGEERAKGNILERFSAQQFPDLHSELNLSSLELGDSALYFCASGWNQPQHFGDGTRLSIL.

This clone was counted between two and nine times. V and J are TRBV12-5 and TRBJ2-7; D gene unclear. V lost 1 base and J lost 4, with 5 bases in between. Germline values: CDR1 LGHNT, CDR2 FRNRAP. CDR3 length: 12 amino acids. The DNA for the CDR3 is TGTGCTAGTGGTTTGGCGACATACGAGCAGTACTTC. Translation gives CASGLATYEQYF.

This clone was picked up one time. The chain recombines TRBV18 with TRBJ1-1, with TRBD1 identical over 8 bases. This CDR3 is built from 16 residues. Trimming cost V 4 bases and J 0 bases; bases outside gene matches: 7. CDR1 is KGHSH and CDR2 is LQKENI in the germline V gene. The CDR3 DNA reads as TGTGCCAGCTCACGAGGGACAGGTCACATGAACACTGAAGCTTTCTTT. Translating it yields CASSRGTGHMNTEAFF.

The rearrangement links TRBV5-1 to TRBJ1-3; 8 nucleotides align to TRBD1. Trimming cost V 0 bases and J 3 bases; bases outside gene matches: 11. This CDR3 spans 18 amino acids. CDR1 and CDR2 (germline): SGHRS, YFSETQ. Here the CDR3 DNA reads TGCGCCAGCAGCTTGGATCTAGGACAGGGAGTATTTGGAAACACCATATATTTT. It encodes CASSLDLGQGVFGNTIYF.

The V call is TRBV29-1, the J call TRBJ2-7, with 7 positions matching TRBD2. The CDR3 loop spans 14 amino acids. V shed 2 bases and J 4 bases; nucleotides not matched to a gene: 8. Germline V CDR1 and CDR2: SQVTM, ANQGSEA. The CDR3 DNA reads TGCAGCGTTGAAAGCGGGGTCAGGCCGTACGAGCAGTACTTC. Translated: CSVESGVRPYEQYF.

The chain uses TRBV5-5 and TRBJ2-7; 10 bases line up with TRBD1. V trimming: 6 bases; J trimming: 7 bases; junction bases outside the gene matches: 13. The CDR3 has 15 residues. Germline CDR1 SGHKS, CDR2 YYEKEE (reference sequence). The CDR3 coding sequence is TGTGCCAGCAACGGCTTCCGGGACAGGGGCGCTGAGCAGTACTTC. Protein sequence: CASNGFRDRGAEQYF.

This clone has just one count. V usage is TRBV27 and J usage is TRBJ1-4, with 9 bases lining up with TRBD1. CDR3 size: 15 residues. The germline gives CDR1 MNHEY, CDR2 SMNVEV (reference sequence). V lost 5 bases to trimming and J lost 5 bases; unmatched junction nucleotides: 6. CDR3 sequence reads: CASSVGTGPNEKLFF. In nucleotides, the CDR3 is TGTGCCAGCAGTGTAGGGACAGGGCCAAATGAAAAACTGTTTTTT. Supplemented by reference TRBV27 and TRBJ1-4, the full variable domain reads EAQVTQNPRYLITVTGKKLTVTCSQNMNHEYMSWYRQDPGLGLRQIYYSMNVEVTDKGDVPEGYKVSRKEKRNFPLILESPSPNQTSLYFCASSVGTGPNEKLFFGSGTQLSVL.

This chain links TRBV27 with TRBJ1-5, with D maybe TRBD1 (5 bases). V was clipped by 5 bases and J by 2 bases, with 10 bases between them. This CDR3 has 14 amino acids. Germline V gene sequence: CDR1 MNHEY, CDR2 SMNVEV (reference sequence). CDR3 loop: CASSPGLRNQPQHF. The CDR3 DNA is TGTGCCAGCAGTCCGGGACTTCGCAATCAGCCCCAGCATTTT.

This chain uses TRBV6-5 with TRBJ2-3; the D gene is possibly TRBD2 (6 bases). Per the germline V gene, CDR1 is MNHEY and CDR2 is SVGAGI. This CDR3 contains 13 residues. V lost 6 bases and J lost 6, with 13 bases in between. CDR3: CASSLVRGDTQYF. CDR3 coding DNA: TGTGCCAGCAGCCTCGTCCGGGGGGATACGCAGTATTTT.

This sequence joins TRBV5-4 and TRBJ1-1; 12 bases align to TRBD1. V was clipped by 0 bases and J by 6 bases; unmatched bases: 6. The germline V gene encodes CDR1 SGHNT and CDR2 YYREEE (reference sequence). The CDR3 loop spans 16 amino acids. DNA of the CDR3: TGTGCCAGCAGCTTGGAGGGGGACAGGGGGCTCGCTGAAGCTTTCTTT. Its protein is CASSLEGDRGLAEAFF.

The V gene is TRBV19, the J gene TRBJ2-5; TRBD2 aligns across 10 bases. Trimming cost V 4 bases and J 3 bases; bases outside gene matches: 5. This CDR3 spans 15 amino acids. The germline CDR1 and CDR2 sequences are LNHDA and SQIVND (reference sequence). CDR3 bases: TGTGCCAGTAGTAGGAGCGGGGGGGGTGAAGAGACCCAGTACTTC. Its translation: CASSRSGGGEETQYF.

This clone was counted a single time. The chain combines TRBV11-2 with TRBJ2-3; 7 positions match TRBD1. CDR3 length: 15 residues. V lost 0 bases, J lost 3 bases, and 3 bases stayed unmatched. Per germline, CDR1 SGHAT and CDR2 FQNNGV. In DNA form, the CDR3 reads TGTGCCAGCAGCTTAGATCACAGGGGAACAGATACGCAGTATTTT. Its translation: CASSLDHRGTDTQYF.

This clone was counted a single time. The chain employs TRBV4-1 and TRBJ1-5; D might be TRBD1 (6 bases). V was clipped by 0 bases and J by 5 bases, with 11 bases between them. Germline values: CDR1 MGHRA, CDR2 YSYEKL. The CDR3 spans 15 residues. CDR3 coding DNA: TGCGCCAGCAGCCAAGATCTTAGGACAGATCAGCCCCAGCATTTT. Its protein product is CASSQDLRTDQPQHF.

This chain links TRBV5-1 with TRBJ2-7; 7 nucleotides align to TRBD1. Germline V lookup: CDR1 SGHRS, CDR2 YFSETQ. V was clipped by 2 bases and J by 3 bases; unmatched bases: 8. This CDR3 comprises 15 residues. CDR3 nucleotide sequence: TGCGCCAGCAGCTTTTCGGCAGGGGGAAACTACGAGCAGTACTTC. Translating it yields CASSFSAGGNYEQYF.

This sequence joins TRBV29-1 and TRBJ2-7; weak D call: TRBD1 (5 bases). CDR1 and CDR2 (germline): SQVTM, ANQGSEA. This CDR3 comprises 14 residues. V lost 3 bases to trimming and J lost 2 bases, with 14 bases between them. CDR3 in amino acids: CSVELFGRAYEQYF. The CDR3 DNA reads TGCAGCGTTGAGCTTTTCGGCAGGGCCTACGAGCAGTACTTC.

V is TRBV11-3 and J is TRBJ2-7; 7 positions agree with TRBD1. The V and J ends lost 1 base and 2 bases, in that order; junction bases with no gene match: 2. Looked up from germline, CDR1 is SGHNT and CDR2 is YENEEA. The CDR3 length is 14 residues. CDR3 sequence: CASSLGQGTYEQYF. CDR3 DNA: TGTGCCAGCAGCTTAGGACAGGGCACCTACGAGCAGTACTTC.

The CDR3 DNA reads TGTGCCAGCAGCTTGAATTTTCGGGTCACTGAAGCTTTCTTT. It is translated as CASSLNFRVTEAFF. The rearrangement links TRBV5-4 to TRBJ1-1, with D unclear. V lost 1 base to trimming and J lost 4 bases, with 11 bases between them. The germline V gene has CDR1 SGHNT and CDR2 YYREEE (reference sequence). The CDR3 has 14 residues.

The V and J genes are TRBV6-6 and TRBJ1-2; a possible D gene is TRBD1 (5 bases). The ends were cut back, 6 bases at V and 2 bases at J, with 13 bases in the middle. Germline V gene data show CDR1 as MNHNY and CDR2 as SVGAGI (reference sequence). This CDR3 comprises 14 residues. The CDR3: CASRGMGGNYGYTF. The CDR3 coding sequence is TGTGCCAGCAGGGGGATGGGGGGGAACTATGGCTACACCTTC.

The chain joins TRBV14 to TRBJ1-4, with a tentative D call TRBD1 (5 bases). The V end was cut by 3 bases, the J end by 6 bases, with 14 bases between. Germline values: CDR1 SGHDN, CDR2 FVKESK. The CDR3 runs 15 residues. This CDR3 is CASSHLTREHEKLFF. In DNA form, the CDR3 reads TGTGCCAGCAGCCACTTAACCAGGGAACATGAAAAACTGTTTTTT.

The V call is TRBV5-8, the J call TRBJ2-7, with D maybe TRBD1 (6 bases). CDR3 length equals 15 residues. Germline CDR1 reads SGHTS; CDR2 reads YDEGEE. V was trimmed by 3 bases and J by 3 bases, leaving 16 bases between them. CDR3 amino acids: CASSSGAGADYEQYF. The CDR3 nucleotides are TGTGCCAGCAGCTCCGGGGCAGGGGCCGACTACGAGCAGTACTTC.